What follows is one T cell receptor (beta chain) and its context. This specimen comes from a study of shared T cell receptors in the human thymus. This CDR3 is 18 amino acids long. Trimming took 1 base from V and 3 from J, leaving 18 bases between them. Per germline, CDR1 LNHNV and CDR2 YYDKDF (reference sequence). Profiled with immunoSEQ multiplex PCR; TCRdb holds only in-frame clones, not every one. The table has about 540,000 clones, more than 75% seen once. A further study also used this sample, focusing on human thymus T cells. That report notes: Healthy Finnish infants undergoing corrective surgery for congenital heart defects were used as donors. Resections from corrective heart surgery supplied the thymus tissue. Thymic as well as blood repertoires seemed to favor certain V and J genes unevenly. As related research reported, thymic repertoires overlapped highly among unrelated individuals.

Material: thymocytes. The chain couples TRBV15 to TRBJ2-2; TRBD2 is a possible D gene (6 bases). This clonotype originated in a boy in the first two years of life with a congenital heart defect. CDR3 sequence reads: CATSRGLMGGSDTGELFF. The CDR3 DNA reads TGTGCCACCAGCAGAGGCCTAATGGGGGGAAGTGACACCGGGGAGCTGTTTTTT.